A selection of T cell receptor beta chains follows, all from one sample in a study of metastatic and nonmetastatic thyroid tumors. Through MiXCR, TCRdb re-clonotyped the PCR reads. The profile shows more than 25,000 clones, roughly 20% of them singletons. Specimen: blood. Receptor source: a male donor with papillary thyroid cancer or a benign thyroid nodule (not recorded which). Some clones in this sample may be carry-over from other donors' samples. The CDR3 runs from the conserved cysteine through the conserved F or W. The order of the fields is V gene, J gene, D gene, clone size, CDR3 DNA, CDR3 protein. The D gene is left open where the match is weak. Size values are once, few and many counts, or a class for expanded clones, and some rows have none.

V gene: TRBV11-2
J gene: TRBJ1-2
D gene: -
clone size: many
CDR3 DNA: TGTGCCAGCAGCACCCGGACGGCACGCTATGGCTACACCTTC
CDR3 protein: CASSTRTARYGYTF

V gene: TRBV9
J gene: TRBJ2-1
D gene: -
clone size: -
CDR3 DNA: TGTGCCAGCAGCGGATCCAATGTTAGGGCGTGTAATGAGCAGTTCTTC
CDR3 protein: CASSGSNVRACNEQFF

V gene: TRBV5-6
J gene: TRBJ2-2
D gene: -
clone size: -
CDR3 DNA: TGTGCCAGCAGCCGACTTGACAGGAACACCGGGGAGCTGTTTTTT
CDR3 protein: CASSRLDRNTGELFF

V gene: TRBV27
J gene: TRBJ2-1
D gene: -
clone size: -
CDR3 DNA: TGTGCCAGCAACGTACTAGTTGACAATGAGCAGTTCTTC
CDR3 protein: CASNVLVDNEQFF

V gene: TRBV19
J gene: TRBJ2-7
D gene: TRBD2
clone size: many
CDR3 DNA: TGTGCCAGTGCTTCAATAGCGGGAGGGTACTACGAGCAGTACTTC
CDR3 protein: CASASIAGGYYEQYF

V gene: TRBV30
J gene: TRBJ2-1
D gene: -
clone size: -
CDR3 DNA: TGTGCCAGTGACCACAGGGACAATGAGCAGTTCTTC
CDR3 protein: CASDHRDNEQFF

V gene: TRBV7-8
J gene: TRBJ2-2
D gene: -
clone size: -
CDR3 DNA: TGTGCCAGCAGCTGGGGGGGGGCGCGTGGCGTGGAGCTGTTTTTT
CDR3 protein: CASSWGGARGVELFF

V gene: TRBV7-9
J gene: TRBJ1-5
D gene: -
clone size: -
CDR3 DNA: TGTGCCAGCAGCTTAAGTTACATGAATCAGCCCCAGCATTTT
CDR3 protein: CASSLSYMNQPQHF

V gene: TRBV28
J gene: TRBJ2-7
D gene: -
clone size: few
CDR3 DNA: TGTGCCAGCAGTCTTTCGGTTGGAGAGGGACTCGAGCAGTACTTC
CDR3 protein: CASSLSVGEGLEQYF

V gene: TRBV27
J gene: TRBJ1-5
D gene: TRBD1
clone size: -
CDR3 DNA: TGTGCCAGCGGGGGACAGAGCTATCAGCCCCACCCTTTT
CDR3 protein: CASGGQSYQPHPF

V gene: TRBV28
J gene: TRBJ2-5
D gene: -
clone size: many
CDR3 DNA: TGTGCCAGCAGGCGGGGTAATCGATTCCAAGAGACCCAGTACTTC
CDR3 protein: CASRRGNRFQETQYF

V gene: TRBV19
J gene: TRBJ2-2
D gene: -
clone size: many
CDR3 DNA: TGTGCCAGTAGTATAGACAGGATTACCGGGGAGCTGTTTTTT
CDR3 protein: CASSIDRITGELFF

V gene: TRBV7-2
J gene: TRBJ2-7
D gene: -
clone size: -
CDR3 DNA: TGTGCCAGCAGCTTAGCGGGGTTAGCTGCTACCTACGAGCAGTACTTC
CDR3 protein: CASSLAGLAATYEQYF

V gene: TRBV27
J gene: TRBJ1-6
D gene: -
clone size: medium-sized
CDR3 DNA: TGTGCCAGCAGTTTAACGACAGCACAGGATTCACCCCTCCACTTT
CDR3 protein: CASSLTTAQDSPLHF

V gene: TRBV11-2
J gene: TRBJ2-1
D gene: -
clone size: -
CDR3 DNA: TGTGCCAGCAGCTTAGACCGTGAGCAGTTCTTC
CDR3 protein: CASSLDREQFF

V gene: TRBV24-1
J gene: TRBJ2-3
D gene: -
clone size: many
CDR3 DNA: TGTGCCACCAGTGATTATAGCGGAGTTAGCACAGATACGCAGTATTTT
CDR3 protein: CATSDYSGVSTDTQYF

V gene: TRBV6-4
J gene: TRBJ2-1
D gene: TRBD2
clone size: many
CDR3 DNA: TGTGCCAGCAGTCCGGATAGCGGGGGGGCCGGGATAAATGAGCAGTTCTTC
CDR3 protein: CASSPDSGGAGINEQFF

V gene: TRBV20-1
J gene: TRBJ2-3
D gene: TRBD2
clone size: many
CDR3 DNA: TGCAGTGCTAGGGGGGGACTAGCGAGCACAGATACGCAGTATTTT
CDR3 protein: CSARGGLASTDTQYF

V gene: TRBV19
J gene: TRBJ1-3
D gene: -
clone size: -
CDR3 DNA: TGTGCCAGTAGTACCCCAAACAGCATATATTTT
CDR3 protein: CASSTPNSIYF

V gene: TRBV7-9
J gene: TRBJ1-1
D gene: TRBD1
clone size: many
CDR3 DNA: TGTGCCAGCAGCTTACCAGGGGGGGACGCTGAAGCTTTCTTT
CDR3 protein: CASSLPGGDAEAFF

V gene: TRBV20-1
J gene: TRBJ1-5
D gene: -
clone size: many
CDR3 DNA: TGCAGTGCTAGAGCCACAGTTACCAATCAGCCCCAGCATTTT
CDR3 protein: CSARATVTNQPQHF

V gene: TRBV5-8
J gene: TRBJ1-6
D gene: -
clone size: many
CDR3 DNA: TGTGCCAGCAGTCTCCAACCATATTCACCCCTCCACTTT
CDR3 protein: CASSLQPYSPLHF

V gene: TRBV11-3
J gene: TRBJ2-3
D gene: -
clone size: many
CDR3 DNA: TGTGCCAGCAGCCTCGGTGGGAGCACAGATACGCAGTATTTT
CDR3 protein: CASSLGGSTDTQYF

V gene: TRBV20-1
J gene: TRBJ1-1
D gene: -
clone size: once
CDR3 DNA: TGCAGTGCCACGGACAGTATATTAGAAGCTTTCTTT
CDR3 protein: CSATDSILEAFF

V gene: TRBV7-9
J gene: TRBJ1-3
D gene: -
clone size: many
CDR3 DNA: TGTGCCAGCAGCTTAGTGGCTATTGGAAACACCATATATTTT
CDR3 protein: CASSLVAIGNTIYF

V gene: TRBV20-1
J gene: TRBJ2-7
D gene: TRBD1
clone size: many
CDR3 DNA: TGCAGTGCTCGATCGTCACAGGGGACCTACGAGCAGTACTTC
CDR3 protein: CSARSSQGTYEQYF

V gene: TRBV19
J gene: TRBJ2-7
D gene: TRBD2
clone size: many
CDR3 DNA: TGTGCCAGTAGTACCCGACTAGCTGGGGCCTACGAGCAGTACTTC
CDR3 protein: CASSTRLAGAYEQYF

V gene: TRBV11-3
J gene: TRBJ2-6
D gene: -
clone size: many
CDR3 DNA: TGTGCCAGCAGCTTATGGCAGGGCACCGGGGCCAACGTCCTGACTTTC
CDR3 protein: CASSLWQGTGANVLTF

V gene: TRBV7-9
J gene: TRBJ1-3
D gene: -
clone size: many
CDR3 DNA: TGTGCCAGCAGCTTAGGGGGTACGCGGCCCGCGACCATATATTTT
CDR3 protein: CASSLGGTRPATIYF

V gene: TRBV7-2
J gene: TRBJ1-3
D gene: -
clone size: once
CDR3 DNA: TGTGCCAGCAGCTTAGTTGCAGACGGAAACACCATATATTTT
CDR3 protein: CASSLVADGNTIYF

V gene: TRBV7-3
J gene: TRBJ1-3
D gene: TRBD1
clone size: -
CDR3 DNA: TGTGCCAGCAGCTTCGGGACAGGGACGACTGGAAACACCATATATTTT
CDR3 protein: CASSFGTGTTGNTIYF

V gene: TRBV6-2/TRBV6-3
J gene: TRBJ1-5
D gene: -
clone size: many
CDR3 DNA: TGTGCCAGCACCGATAGCAATCAGCCCCAGCATTTT
CDR3 protein: CASTDSNQPQHF

V gene: TRBV11-2
J gene: TRBJ2-7
D gene: TRBD1
clone size: many
CDR3 DNA: TGTGCCAGCAGGGGACAGGACTACGAGCAGTACTTC
CDR3 protein: CASRGQDYEQYF

V gene: TRBV5-5
J gene: TRBJ2-2
D gene: -
clone size: many
CDR3 DNA: TGTGCCAGCAGCACTAGGGCGGGGGCCACCGGGGAGCTGTTTTTT
CDR3 protein: CASSTRAGATGELFF

V gene: TRBV12-3/TRBV12-4
J gene: TRBJ2-2
D gene: TRBD1
clone size: -
CDR3 DNA: TGTGCCATCACTGCGACAGGGAACACCGGGGAGATGTTGTTT
CDR3 protein: CAITATGNTGEMLF

V gene: TRBV13
J gene: TRBJ1-5
D gene: -
clone size: many
CDR3 DNA: TGTGCCAGCAGCGTACGATCAAGAGGGAGCAATCAGCCCCAGCATTTT
CDR3 protein: CASSVRSRGSNQPQHF

V gene: TRBV4-2
J gene: TRBJ2-2
D gene: TRBD1
clone size: medium-sized
CDR3 DNA: TGTGCCAGCAGCCAAGAACAGGGGTCCGTGGAGCTGTTTTTT
CDR3 protein: CASSQEQGSVELFF

V gene: TRBV10-3
J gene: TRBJ2-2
D gene: -
clone size: few
CDR3 DNA: TGTGCCATCAGCCCTCTTAGCGGATCGAACACCGGGGAGCTGTTTTTT
CDR3 protein: CAISPLSGSNTGELFF

V gene: TRBV20-1
J gene: TRBJ1-5
D gene: -
clone size: many
CDR3 DNA: TGCAGTGCTACCCAGGGGCACGTTAATCAGCCCCAGCATTTT
CDR3 protein: CSATQGHVNQPQHF

V gene: TRBV11-3
J gene: TRBJ2-7
D gene: -
clone size: -
CDR3 DNA: TGTGCCAGCATCCATGGGGACTGGCTTAACTCTTACGACCAGTACTTC
CDR3 protein: CASIHGDWLNSYDQYF

V gene: TRBV6-6
J gene: TRBJ1-6
D gene: -
clone size: many
CDR3 DNA: TGTGCCAGCAGTTACCATTCGGAAGCACCCCTCCACTTT
CDR3 protein: CASSYHSEAPLHF

V gene: TRBV20-1
J gene: TRBJ2-7
D gene: -
clone size: once
CDR3 DNA: TGCAGTGCCTTTGGGACGCAAGAGTCCTACGAGCAGTACTTC
CDR3 protein: CSAFGTQESYEQYF

V gene: TRBV7-3
J gene: TRBJ2-2
D gene: TRBD2
clone size: many
CDR3 DNA: TGTGCCAGCAGCCGAATGTTGATCGCGGGGGGGCGCGGCACCGGGGAGCTGTTTTTT
CDR3 protein: CASSRMLIAGGRGTGELFF

V gene: TRBV12-3/TRBV12-4
J gene: TRBJ1-3
D gene: TRBD1
clone size: -
CDR3 DNA: TGTGGCAGCAGTTTGGGCGACAGGGTGGCAAACACCATACATTTT
CDR3 protein: CGSSLGDRVANTIHF

V gene: TRBV29-1
J gene: TRBJ1-4
D gene: -
clone size: many
CDR3 DNA: TGCAGCGCGTCCTTTGGGGATAAACTGTTTTTT
CDR3 protein: CSASFGDKLFF

V gene: TRBV5-1
J gene: TRBJ2-7
D gene: -
clone size: -
CDR3 DNA: TGCGCGAGCAGCGAATGGGGTTACGAGCAGTACTTC
CDR3 protein: CASSEWGYEQYF

V gene: TRBV2
J gene: TRBJ2-3
D gene: -
clone size: many
CDR3 DNA: TGTGCCAGCAGTGAGGGGGATACGCAGTATTTT
CDR3 protein: CASSEGDTQYF